What follows are 4 T cell receptor beta chains derived from one specimen sequenced in a study of blood T cells in healthy people across ages. Next came a second PCR, run for about 7 to 12 cycles, which used a sample-barcoded 5' primer along with a J-beta primer mix. TCRdb re-called the 5' RACE reads with MiXCR, one entry per CDR3 protein. The table lists 450,000 to 700,000 distinct CDR3 sequences, 27% of them singletons. The source material was blood. These receptors were taken from a woman aged 70-85 years in good health.

The rearrangement joins TRBV7-9 to TRBJ2-3; TRBD1 is a possible D gene (5 bases). The germline V gene encodes CDR1 SEHNR and CDR2 FQNEAQ (reference sequence). V was shortened by 6 bases and J by 5 bases, with 18 bases between the two germline ends. This CDR3 is built from 15 residues. The CDR3 DNA sequence: TGTGCCAGCAGAGGGGTACTGGGCAGCCTAGATACGCAGTATTTT. It codes for CASRGVLGSLDTQYF. Drawing the rest from reference TRBV7-9 and TRBJ2-3, the complete variable domain is DTGVSQNPRHKITKRGQNVTFRCDPISEHNRLYWYRQTLGQGPEFLTYFQNEAQLEKSRLLSDRFSAERPKGSFSTLEIQRTEQGDSAMYLCASRGVLGSLDTQYFGPGTRLTVL.

In its sample, this clonotype was seen a few times. The rearrangement uses TRBV20-1 and TRBJ2-7, with 10 nucleotides matching TRBD2. With 0 bases clipped from V and 6 bases from J, the junction kept 8 bases outside the gene matches. The CDR3 has 15 residues. CDR1 is DFQATT, CDR2 SNEGSKA, per germline (reference sequence). CDR3 nucleotide sequence: TGCAGTGCTAGAGATGTAGCGGGGGGCCCAGCCGAGCAGTACTTC. Translated: CSARDVAGGPAEQYF.

The chain is built from TRBV7-3 and TRBJ2-2; 9 positions match TRBD2. Trimming cost V 5 bases and J 4 bases; bases outside gene matches: 11. CDR3 length: 17 amino acids. In germline, CDR1 is SGHTA, CDR2 FQGTGA. This CDR3 reads CASSIDYTSGRTGELFF. CDR3 DNA sequence: TGTGCCAGCAGCATTGATTATACTAGCGGGCGCACCGGGGAGCTGTTTTTT.

Turning to this clonotype: Germline and junction disagree at one end, which may indicate a read error. CDR3 DNA sequence: TGTGCCTGCAGTTCCGCGGACGGAGACTCCTACGAGCAGTACTTC. It encodes CACSSADGDSYEQYF. The chain links TRBV7-6 to TRBJ2-7; D remains ambiguous. The CDR3 totals 15 residues. Looked up from germline, CDR1 is SGHVS and CDR2 is FNYEAQ.